This is a list of T cell receptor beta chains from one sample in a study of human T cells and chemical hapten exposure. TCRdb processed the RACE reads anew with MiXCR; each CDR3 protein has one entry. The repertoire holds 250,000 or so distinct CDR3 sequences, almost 8% seen once, with around 1.2% in the top ten. Source: whole blood, taken in connection with sensitization to the hapten diphenylcyclopropenone (DPC). The receptor set was obtained from a man between 18 and 29 years old with alopecia areata. Some clones in this sample may be carry-over from other donors' samples. The CDR3 runs from the conserved cysteine through the conserved F or W. The D gene is left open where the match is weak. Clone sizes are given selectively: once, few, many, or a class where the clone is expanded.

J	size	V	D	DNA	CDR3
TRBJ2-5	.	TRBV12-3/TRBV12-4	TRBD2	TGTGCCAGCAGCTCCTCCGAGCGGGGGGGGCCCAAAGAGACCCAGTACTTC	CASSSSERGGPKETQYF
TRBJ2-3	few	TRBV4-2	.	TGTGCCAGCAGCCAGGCAGGGACTTCTGAAGGGGATACGCAGTATTTT	CASSQAGTSEGDTQYF
TRBJ2-1	few	TRBV7-9	.	TGTGCCAGCAGCTTATTCAATCCGTTTAAAGGGCAGTTCTTC	CASSLFNPFKGQFF
TRBJ2-3	.	TRBV9	.	TGTGCCAGCAGCGTAGAGACAGGCCCTAGCACAGATACGCAGTATTTT	CASSVETGPSTDTQYF
TRBJ2-5	few	TRBV12-3/TRBV12-4	TRBD2	TGTGCCAGCTGGGGGACTAGCGGGGGACTGGAGACCCAGTACTTC	CASWGTSGGLETQYF
TRBJ2-7	.	TRBV28	TRBD1	TGTGCCAGCAGAAGGACAGGGGGCCGGCAGTACTTC	CASRRTGGRQYF
TRBJ1-1	few	TRBV29-1	.	TGCAGCGTTGTCATGCAGCCGAACACTGAAGCTTTCTTT	CSVVMQPNTEAFF
TRBJ1-1	many	TRBV3-1	.	TGTGCCAGCAGCGGGGCGGGGGCTTTCACTGAAGCTTTCTTT	CASSGAGAFTEAFF
TRBJ1-5	.	TRBV12-3/TRBV12-4	.	TGTGCCAGCAGTTTCCTATGGGGTTCCCAGCCCCAGCATTTT	CASSFLWGSQPQHF
TRBJ1-3	few	TRBV5-1	.	TGCGCCAGCAGCGGGGGAAACACCATATATTTT	CASSGGNTIYF
TRBJ2-2	few	TRBV20-1	.	TGCAGTGCTAGGGACGGACAGCTTCTCGGTCCCGGGGAGCTGTTTTTT	CSARDGQLLGPGELFF
TRBJ1-5	many	TRBV20-1	.	TGCAGTGCCGCTCGGACAGTAAATCGGCCCCAGCATTTT	CSAARTVNRPQHF
TRBJ2-2	.	TRBV29-1	TRBD1	TGCAGCGGTCAAACCGGGACAGGGGTCACGAACACCGGGGAGCTGTTTTTT	CSGQTGTGVTNTGELFF
TRBJ1-1	.	TRBV9	.	TGTGCCAGCGTCCCTTTTGGGGGTGTCACTGAAGCTTTCTTT	CASVPFGGVTEAFF
TRBJ2-1	many	TRBV4-3	TRBD2	TGCGCCAGCAGCCATAGCGGGGGGCCCTACAATGAGCAGTTCTTC	CASSHSGGPYNEQFF
TRBJ2-5	few	TRBV12-3/TRBV12-4	TRBD1	TGTGCCAGCAGTCTAGACAGGGGGACGGAGACCCAGTACTTC	CASSLDRGTETQYF
TRBJ1-1	.	TRBV20-1	.	TGCAGTGCTGATTCGACAGTAATGAACACTGAAGCTTTCTTT	CSADSTVMNTEAFF
TRBJ1-1	few	TRBV7-9	TRBD1	TGTGCCAGCAGGGATGCGCCGGGACAGGTAACTGAAGCTTTCTTT	CASRDAPGQVTEAFF
TRBJ2-3	few	TRBV28	TRBD1	TGTGCCAGCAGGAAAGCAGACCGTTGGACAGGGAGGAGTGTCACTGGGACAGATACGCAGTATTTT	CASRKADRWTGRSVTGTDTQYF
TRBJ1-2	many	TRBV29-1	TRBD1	TGCAGCGTTCCCCAGATGGAGGACAGGGGCTATGGCTACACCTTC	CSVPQMEDRGYGYTF
TRBJ2-1	many	TRBV10-3	.	TGTGCCATCAGGGGGGTTTATGAGCAGTTCTTC	CAIRGVYEQFF
TRBJ2-2	many	TRBV11-2	.	TGTGCCAGCAGGGGGGCAGGCACCGGGGAGCTGTTTTTT	CASRGAGTGELFF
TRBJ2-5	.	TRBV7-2	TRBD2	TGTGCCAGCGCGGGGGGATTCCAAGAGACCCAGTACTTC	CASAGGFQETQYF
TRBJ1-1	many	TRBV11-2	.	TGTGCCAGCAGCTGGGGCGAGGACACTGAAGCTTTCTTT	CASSWGEDTEAFF
TRBJ2-2	.	TRBV5-1	TRBD1	TGCGCCAGCAGCCTACTACAGGGGTCTAACACCGGGGAGCTGTTTTTT	CASSLLQGSNTGELFF
TRBJ2-3	few	TRBV4-3	.	TGCGCCAGCAGCCAAGATCGGGGAGCAGATACGCAGTATTTT	CASSQDRGADTQYF
TRBJ2-3	.	TRBV27	TRBD2	TGTGCCAGCAGTCACGGACTAGCGGGAGGATCAGATACGCAGTATTTT	CASSHGLAGGSDTQYF
TRBJ2-2	.	TRBV6-4	.	TGTGCCAGCAGCGCGGGGTCGGCCGGGGAGCTGTTTTTT	CASSAGSAGELFF
TRBJ1-2	few	TRBV12-3/TRBV12-4	.	TGTGCCAGCAGTTTGGTCCAGGAAGCCCCTCTCTTTGGCTACACCTTC	CASSLVQEAPLFGYTF
TRBJ2-2	.	TRBV6-2/TRBV6-3	.	TGTGCCAGCAGTTACTCGGGTCTCACCGGGGAGCTGTTTTTT	CASSYSGLTGELFF
TRBJ2-5	.	TRBV20-1	TRBD2	TGCAGTGCGGGACTAGTCGAAGAGACCCAGTACTTC	CSAGLVEETQYF
TRBJ2-2	many	TRBV5-1	.	TGCGCCAGCAGCTTGGACGGGGTCACCGGGGAGCTGTTTTTT	CASSLDGVTGELFF
TRBJ2-7	.	TRBV5-5	.	TGTGCCAGCAGCCCGGAGGGACCCTTAACCTACGAGCAGTACTTC	CASSPEGPLTYEQYF
TRBJ1-1	few	TRBV6-2/TRBV6-3	.	TGTGCCAGCAGTTACTTCGGAGTGAGCACTGAAGCTTTCTTT	CASSYFGVSTEAFF
TRBJ1-3	many	TRBV7-3	.	TGTGCCAGCAGCTCCTCCCGGCACACCATATATTTT	CASSSSRHTIYF
TRBJ1-4	.	TRBV5-1	.	TGCGCCAGCAGCTCGGCGGGACCGATAAATGAAAAACTGTTTTTT	CASSSAGPINEKLFF
TRBJ1-1	.	TRBV5-6	TRBD1	TGTGCCAGTCGGGCAGGGGGCACTTTTCCGAACACTGAAGCTTTCTTT	CASRAGGTFPNTEAFF
TRBJ2-1	few	TRBV6-2/TRBV6-3	TRBD2	TGTGCCAGCAGTTACTCCGGGACTAGGGCTGTTTCGGGGCAGTTCTTC	CASSYSGTRAVSGQFF
TRBJ2-6	many	TRBV10-3	.	TGTGCCATCAGTGAGCTCGGCAGGGCCTCTGGGGCCAACGTCCTGACTTTC	CAISELGRASGANVLTF
TRBJ2-2	few	TRBV9	.	TGTGCCAGCAGCCCGCGGGACGTCGGACCCGGGGAGCTGTTTTTT	CASSPRDVGPGELFF
TRBJ2-1	few	TRBV7-2	TRBD2	TGTGCCAGCAGCCCCGGGACTAGCAGCAATGAGCAGTTCTTC	CASSPGTSSNEQFF
TRBJ1-3	many	TRBV18	.	TGTGCCAGCTCCCGGACGGACTCTGGAAACACCATATATTTT	CASSRTDSGNTIYF
TRBJ2-5	few	TRBV7-3	TRBD1	TGTGCCAGCAGCATGATGGGACAGGGAGGGGCAGAGACCCAGTACTTC	CASSMMGQGGAETQYF
TRBJ1-5	.	TRBV10-3	.	TGTGCCATCAGCTTACCTTTTCAAGACAATCAGCCCCAGCATTTT	CAISLPFQDNQPQHF
TRBJ2-3	.	TRBV7-2	TRBD1	TGTGCCAGCAGCTTCAAACAGGGGGAGTATACGCAGTATTTT	CASSFKQGEYTQYF
TRBJ1-2	.	TRBV20-1	.	TGCAGTGCTGGGAACCGACAGGTCTATGGCTACACCTTC	CSAGNRQVYGYTF
TRBJ2-3	.	TRBV12-3/TRBV12-4	.	TGTGCCAGCAGTACTCCGGGGGCCGGAGGCACAGATACGCAGTATTTT	CASSTPGAGGTDTQYF
TRBJ1-6	.	TRBV6-5	.	TGTGCCAGCAGGCCCTCGGCCAGGTCACCCCTCCACTTT	CASRPSARSPLHF
TRBJ2-3	.	TRBV6-2/TRBV6-3	TRBD2	TGTGCCAGCAGTTCTTCCCTAGCGGGGGTGACAGATACGCAGTATTTT	CASSSSLAGVTDTQYF
TRBJ1-2	many	TRBV6-5	TRBD1	TGTGCCAGCAGTAGGGACAGGGCCTATGGCTACACCTTC	CASSRDRAYGYTF
TRBJ1-4	many	TRBV7-9	.	TGTGCCAGCAGCTTAGTTTCCGGGGGCGAAGGTGAAAAACTGTTTTTT	CASSLVSGGEGEKLFF
TRBJ1-4	.	TRBV4-3	.	TGCGCCAGCAGCCCCAGGGCGGGGGCAACTAATGAAAAACTGTTTTTT	CASSPRAGATNEKLFF
TRBJ1-4	once	TRBV18	.	TGTGCCAGCTCACCGAAAGGGGGGAATGAAAAACTGTTTTTT	CASSPKGGNEKLFF